The 13 T cell receptor beta chains below were found in one sample sequenced in a study of control samples from healthy donors and cancer patients. Sequencing was performed with immunoSEQ multiplex PCR; in TCRdb, only in-frame clones are kept and a portion is missing. This table holds about 180,000 clones, approximately 94% found once. Sequenced input: blood. The receptors come from a young man in good health.

V usage is TRBV19 and J usage is TRBJ1-5, with TRBD1 as a possible D gene (5 bases). V lost 5 bases and J 1 base, leaving 15 bases between the germline ends. The CDR3 length is 16 residues. Looked up from germline, CDR1 is LNHDA and CDR2 is SQIVND (reference sequence). In DNA, the CDR3 is TGTGCCAGTAGTGCGTCTGCAGGGCGAAGCAATCAGCCCCAGCATTTT. This gives the protein CASSASAGRSNQPQHF.

The chain links TRBV19 to TRBJ2-1; a weak D match, TRBD1 (6 bases). Trimming removed 3 bases from V and 4 bases from J, with 7 bases in between. This CDR3 spans 13 amino acids. Germline loops: CDR1 LNHDA, CDR2 SQIVND (reference sequence). The CDR3 DNA is TGTGCCAGTAGTATCGGGACATACAATGAGCAGTTCTTC. Translation gives CASSIGTYNEQFF.

This sequence joins TRBV4-3 and TRBJ2-3; a possible D gene is TRBD2 (6 bases). The CDR3 loop spans 17 amino acids. Trimming left V 4 bases short and J 4 bases short, with 21 bases between. CDR1 and CDR2 (germline): LGHNA, YSLEER. The CDR3 coding sequence is TGCGCCAGCAGCCCCGGGGATGCGGGGCGCTTCTCAGATACGCAGTATTTT. Translated, it gives CASSPGDAGRFSDTQYF.

This chain links TRBV27 with TRBJ1-1; D is unresolved. V was trimmed by 0 bases and J by 8 bases, leaving 10 bases between them. The length of the CDR3 is 13 residues. The germline V gene encodes CDR1 MNHEY and CDR2 SMNVEV (reference sequence). Here the CDR3 reads CASSLSVKVEAFF. For the CDR3, the DNA is TGTGCCAGCAGTTTATCGGTAAAGGTCGAAGCTTTCTTT.

V gene TRBV7-9 combines with J gene TRBJ1-4; TRBD1 is a possible D gene (6 bases). V gave up 2 bases and J gave up 8 bases, with 15 bases separating them. Germline V lookup: CDR1 SEHNR, CDR2 FQNEAQ (reference sequence). The CDR3 loop spans 15 amino acids. CDR3 loop: CASSLYGGRGEKLFF. The CDR3 region has the DNA TGTGCCAGCAGCTTATATGGGGGCCGGGGCGAAAAACTGTTTTTT.

The chain carries TRBV10-3 and TRBJ1-2; D is ambiguous. Between the trimmed V and J ends, which lost 4 bases and 2 bases, there was a span of 8 bases. The CDR3 length is 13 residues. Looked up from germline, CDR1 is ENHRY and CDR2 is SYGVKD. The CDR3 region is CAISAQANYGYTF. CDR3 coding DNA: TGTGCCATCAGTGCGCAGGCAAACTATGGCTACACCTTC.

V usage is TRBV30 and J usage is TRBJ1-6, with D unclear. This CDR3 is 13 amino acids long. CDR1 is GTSNPN and CDR2 is SVGIG in the germline V gene (reference sequence). The ends were cut back, 4 bases at V and 7 bases at J, with 11 bases in the middle. The CDR3 loop is CAWMWQRNSPLHF. DNA for the CDR3: TGTGCCTGGATGTGGCAGCGGAATTCACCCCTCCACTTT.

A single count supports this clone. The chain uses TRBV19 and TRBJ2-1; TRBD2 matches 14 bases. CDR3 length: 15 amino acids. Trimming cost V 4 bases and J 6 bases; bases outside gene matches: 2. CDR1 and CDR2 from the germline V gene are LNHDA and SQIVND (reference sequence). The CDR3 region is CASSKTSGGVNEQFF. In DNA form, the CDR3 reads TGTGCCAGTAGTAAGACTAGCGGGGGGGTCAATGAGCAGTTCTTC.

The V call is TRBV7-9, the J call TRBJ2-5; 7 bases agree with TRBD2. Germline lookup yields CDR1 SEHNR and CDR2 FQNEAQ (reference sequence). With 2 bases clipped from V and 5 bases from J, the junction kept 8 bases outside the gene matches. This CDR3 contains 15 residues. CDR3 sequence (DNA): TGTGCCAGCAGCTTAACTCGGGGGGTCTGGGAGACCCAGTACTTC. Translated: CASSLTRGVWETQYF.

The V call is TRBV7-2, the J call TRBJ1-3, with D tentatively TRBD1 (5 bases). Germline V gene data show CDR1 as SGHTA and CDR2 as FQGNSA. There are 15 residues in the CDR3. V gave up 2 bases and J gave up 0 bases, with 8 bases separating them. The CDR3 sequence is CASSLSTGSGNTIYF. CDR3 nucleotides: TGTGCCAGCAGCTTAAGTACAGGCTCTGGAAACACCATATATTTT.

V gene TRBV4-3 combines with J gene TRBJ2-5, with TRBD2 matching 7 bases. Trimming removed 1 base from V and 5 bases from J; junction bases left unmatched: 1. Germline lookup yields CDR1 LGHNA and CDR2 YSLEER. CDR3 length: 13 amino acids. Here the CDR3 reads CASSQAGGETQYF. Here the CDR3 DNA reads TGCGCCAGCAGCCAAGCCGGGGGGGAGACCCAGTACTTC.

The J gene is TRBJ1-1, the V gene TRBV2; D call uncertain. Germline values: CDR1 SNHLY, CDR2 FYNNEI. The CDR3 spans 13 residues. Trimming cost V 6 bases and J 1 base, with 9 bases left between them. CDR3: CASSLTGNTEAFF. DNA for the CDR3: TGTGCCAGCAGCCTGACGGGGAACACTGAAGCTTTCTTT.

In the case of this clone: Mismatch with germline at one junction end may stem from a read error. This chain joins TRBV6-4 and TRBJ1-5; 8 bases line up with TRBD1. This CDR3 region has 15 residues. Germline CDR1 and CDR2: MRHNA and SNTAGT. The CDR3 here is CASIDRGGSNQPQHF. CDR3 nucleotide sequence: TGTGCCAGCATTGACAGGGGTGGTAGCAATCAGCCCCAGCATTTT.